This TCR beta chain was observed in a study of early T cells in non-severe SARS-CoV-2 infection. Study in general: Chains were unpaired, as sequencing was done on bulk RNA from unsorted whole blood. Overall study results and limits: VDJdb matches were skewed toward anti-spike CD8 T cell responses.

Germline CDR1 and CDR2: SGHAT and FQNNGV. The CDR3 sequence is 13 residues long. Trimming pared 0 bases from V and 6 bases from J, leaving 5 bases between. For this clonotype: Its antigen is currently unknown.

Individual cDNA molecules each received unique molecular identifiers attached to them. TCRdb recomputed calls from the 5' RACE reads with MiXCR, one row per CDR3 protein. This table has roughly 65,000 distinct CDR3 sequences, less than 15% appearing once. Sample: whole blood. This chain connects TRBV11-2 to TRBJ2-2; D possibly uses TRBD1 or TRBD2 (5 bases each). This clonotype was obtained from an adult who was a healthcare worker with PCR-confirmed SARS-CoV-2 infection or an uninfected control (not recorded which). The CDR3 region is CASSLEGPGELFF. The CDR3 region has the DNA TGTGCCAGCAGCTTAGAGGGACCCGGGGAGCTGTTTTTT.